A single sample is the source of the 25 T cell receptor beta chains below, sequenced in a study of blood T cell repertoires in COVID-19. The assay was immunoSEQ multiplex PCR, and TCRdb's table has in-frame clones only and misses some. The data hold around 500,000 clones, with more than 75% observed a single time. Material: PBMCs or T cells enriched from blood (not recorded which). Receptor source: a woman in her 40s who had recovered from COVID-19.

This chain links TRBV29-1 with TRBJ1-3; the D is unclear. Trimming left V 6 bases short and J 2 bases short, with 5 bases between. Looked up from germline, CDR1 is SQVTM and CDR2 is ANQGSEA. The CDR3 runs to 11 residues. The CDR3 nucleotides are TGCAGCGTCTTTACTGGAAACACCATATATTTT. Its protein is CSVFTGNTIYF. Full variable domain (rest looked up from reference TRBV29-1 and TRBJ1-3): SAVISQKPSRDICQRGTSLTIQCQVDSQVTMMFWYRQQPGQSLTLIATANQGSEATYESGFVIDKFPISRPNLTFSTLTVSNMSPEDSSIYLCSVFTGNTIYFGEGSWLTVV.

The chain joins TRBV12-3 or TRBV12-4 to TRBJ2-1; D may be TRBD2 (6 bases). Trimming cost V 6 bases and J 8 bases, with 14 bases left between them. The CDR3 has 13 residues. Written as DNA, the CDR3 is TGTGCCAGCAGCCTTGGAGGGCCAGATGAGCAGTTCTTC. Translated: CASSLGGPDEQFF.

This chain uses TRBV29-1 with TRBJ1-1; D unresolved. The CDR3 has 11 residues. V was cut by 6 bases and J by 10 bases, with 15 bases left in between. Germline lookup yields CDR1 SQVTM and CDR2 ANQGSEA. CDR3 sequence: CSVISGPSAFF. DNA for the CDR3: TGCAGCGTCATTAGCGGGCCCTCAGCTTTCTTT. The full variable domain, in which reference TRBV29-1 and TRBJ1-1 provide the parts outside the CDR3, is SAVISQKPSRDICQRGTSLTIQCQVDSQVTMMFWYRQQPGQSLTLIATANQGSEATYESGFVIDKFPISRPNLTFSTLTVSNMSPEDSSIYLCSVISGPSAFFGQGTRLTVV.

Worth noting for this clone: This same CDR3 is encoded by further DNA sequences in the sample. The rearrangement links TRBV3-1 (or the pseudogene TRBV3-2) to TRBJ2-7; 13 bases are shared with TRBD2. Germline-derived CDR1 and CDR2 are LGHDT and YNNKEL (reference sequence). After removal of 4 bases from V and 3 bases from J, the junction contained 3 bases not matched to a gene. This CDR3 has 15 residues. CDR3 amino acids: CASSRGLAGVYEQYF. CDR3 in DNA: TGTGCCAGCAGCCGAGGACTAGCGGGGGTCTACGAGCAGTACTTC.

This sequence joins TRBV7-9 and TRBJ2-4; the D is unclear. The CDR3 runs to 13 residues. CDR1 and CDR2 (germline): SEHNR, FQNEAQ (reference sequence). V lost 2 bases and J lost 6, with 8 bases in between. The CDR3 reads CASSLPSGNIQYF. In DNA, the CDR3 is TGTGCCAGCAGCTTACCTTCGGGAAACATTCAGTACTTC.

V is TRBV18 and J is TRBJ1-1; D is perhaps TRBD1 (6 bases). Germline assignment: CDR1 KGHSH and CDR2 LQKENI. V was shortened by 2 bases and J by 1 base, with 17 bases between the two germline ends. This CDR3 contains 17 residues. The CDR3 bases are TGTGCCAGCTCACCATTGGCGGTGCGACAGGAGAACACTGAAGCTTTCTTT. It yields the protein CASSPLAVRQENTEAFF. Full variable domain (rest looked up from reference TRBV18 and TRBJ1-1): NAGVMQNPRHLVRRRGQEARLRCSPMKGHSHVYWYRQLPEEGLKFMVYLQKENIIDESGMPKERFSAEFPKEGPSILRIQQVVRGDSAAYFCASSPLAVRQENTEAFFGQGTRLTVV.

Comment on this clone: The identical CDR3 is also encoded by other nucleotide sequences in the sample. The V call is TRBV10-3, the J call TRBJ2-7; D not certain. V shed 5 bases and J shed 1 base, with 3 bases lying between them. Per the germline V gene, CDR1 is ENHRY and CDR2 is SYGVKD. This CDR3 contains 11 residues. The CDR3 coding sequence is TGTGCCATCAGTTCTTCCTACGAGCAGTACTTC. Protein: CAISSSYEQYF.

The J gene is TRBJ1-1, the V gene TRBV27, with D maybe TRBD1 (6 bases). The CDR3 sequence is 12 residues long. From germline, CDR1 is MNHEY and CDR2 SMNVEV (reference sequence). V was shortened by 6 bases and J by 10 bases, with 15 bases between the two germline ends. The CDR3 DNA reads as TGTGCCAGCAGCCCTACAGGGTTTGGAGCTTTCTTT. Translation gives CASSPTGFGAFF.

This clone was recorded a few times. The CDR3 protein is CAVNRQAAGKLFF. The CDR3 bases are TGTGCCGTAAACAGGCAGGCCGCTGGAAAACTGTTTTTT. The chain is built from TRBV30 and TRBJ1-4; tentative D call: TRBD1 (5 bases). Trimming cost V 8 bases and J 10 bases, with 20 bases left between them. CDR1 is GTSNPN and CDR2 is SVGIG in the germline V gene (reference sequence). The CDR3 runs 13 residues.

The chain is built from TRBV7-2 and TRBJ2-3; D is perhaps TRBD2 (5 bases). Looked up from germline, CDR1 is SGHTA and CDR2 is FQGNSA. CDR3 length equals 14 residues. The V and J ends lost 3 bases and 2 bases respectively, with 9 bases between them. For the CDR3, the DNA is TGTGCCAGCAGCTTCGGCGGACTCACAGATACGCAGTATTTT. This gives the protein CASSFGGLTDTQYF.

This rearrangement joins TRBV6-2 or TRBV6-3 to TRBJ1-5; TRBD1 aligns across 7 bases. V lost 6 bases to trimming and J lost 5 bases; unmatched junction nucleotides: 7. This CDR3 region has 14 residues. Germline values: CDR1 MNHEY, CDR2 SVGEGT. The chain's CDR3 is CASSNRGWDQPQHF. The CDR3 region has the DNA TGTGCCAGCAGCAACAGGGGATGGGATCAGCCCCAGCATTTT.

The chain couples TRBV4-3 to TRBJ1-2; TRBD1 aligns across 7 bases. Per germline, CDR1 LGHNA and CDR2 YSLEER. The CDR3 loop spans 15 amino acids. The trim removed 3 bases at V and 0 bases at J, leaving 4 bases unmatched. The CDR3 DNA is TGCGCCAGCAGCCAGCGACAGGGAACTAACTATGGCTACACCTTC. Protein: CASSQRQGTNYGYTF.

The rearrangement joins TRBV6-5 to TRBJ1-1; D might be TRBD1 (6 bases). V lost 4 bases, J lost 0 bases, and 15 bases lay in between. This CDR3 contains 16 residues. Germline CDR1 reads MNHEY; CDR2 reads SVGAGI. The CDR3 is CASSSPWTDMNTEAFF. CDR3 DNA: TGTGCCAGCAGTTCACCCTGGACAGACATGAACACTGAAGCTTTCTTT.

This clone is a singleton in its sample. The chain recombines TRBV7-9 with TRBJ1-1; a possible D gene is TRBD1 (5 bases). V was cut by 5 bases and J by 1 base, with 14 bases left in between. Germline V lookup: CDR1 SEHNR, CDR2 FQNEAQ (reference sequence). The CDR3 is made up of 15 amino acids. This CDR3 reads CASSKSGGWNTEAFF. The CDR3 DNA reads TGTGCCAGCAGCAAATCCGGGGGTTGGAACACTGAAGCTTTCTTT.

This chain connects TRBV6-1 to TRBJ2-2, with 8 bases identical to TRBD2. CDR3 length: 17 amino acids. V was clipped by 0 bases and J by 1 base; unmatched bases: 4. Germline CDR1 MNHNS, CDR2 SASEGT. CDR3 region: CASSEAGLAGNTGELFF. CDR3 DNA: TGTGCCAGCAGTGAAGCGGGGCTAGCGGGGAACACCGGGGAGCTGTTTTTT.

This clone was observed a single time. The chain uses TRBV2 and TRBJ1-3; D is unresolved. Trimming removed 7 bases from V and 0 bases from J, with 4 bases in between. CDR3 length: 12 residues. Germline CDR1 and CDR2: SNHLY and FYNNEI. The CDR3 region is CASTSSGNTIYF. The CDR3 bases are TGTGCCAGCACCTCCTCTGGAAACACCATATATTTT.

This clone has only one observation. The J gene is TRBJ1-2, the V gene TRBV27; TRBD1 matches at 7 bases. The CDR3 loop spans 15 amino acids. J lost 4 bases, V lost 5 bases, and 10 bases had no gene match. Germline assignment: CDR1 MNHEY and CDR2 SMNVEV (reference sequence). The CDR3 protein is CASSMFQDRIYGYTF. In DNA form, the CDR3 reads TGTGCCAGCAGTATGTTCCAGGACAGGATCTATGGCTACACCTTC.

This clone was picked up many times. The rearrangement links TRBV7-9 to TRBJ1-3; weak D call: TRBD1 (6 bases). V lost 1 base and J 1 base, leaving 11 bases between the germline ends. CDR1 and CDR2 (germline): SEHNR, FQNEAQ (reference sequence). The CDR3 spans 16 residues. This CDR3 is CASSLEYGQSGNTIYF. The CDR3 DNA reads as TGTGCCAGCAGCTTAGAGTACGGACAGTCTGGAAACACCATATATTTT.

J is TRBJ1-1 and V is TRBV5-4; tentative D call: TRBD1 (6 bases). V was shortened by 3 bases and J by 1 base, with 10 bases between the two germline ends. Germline values: CDR1 SGHNT, CDR2 YYREEE (reference sequence). There are 14 residues in the CDR3. The DNA for the CDR3 is TGTGCCAGCAGCTCCGGACAGCAGAACACTGAAGCTTTCTTT. It codes for CASSSGQQNTEAFF. Full variable domain (missing parts from reference TRBV5-4 and TRBJ1-1): ETGVTQSPTHLIKTRGQQVTLRCSSQSGHNTVSWYQQALGQGPQFIFQYYREEENGRGNFPPRFSGLQFPNYSSELNVNALELDDSALYLCASSSGQQNTEAFFGQGTRLTVV.

The rearrangement joins TRBV5-1 to TRBJ2-7, with 16 nucleotides matching TRBD2. From germline, CDR1 is SGHRS and CDR2 YFSETQ. The trim removed 2 bases at V and 4 bases at J, leaving 3 bases unmatched. The CDR3 runs to 16 residues. CDR3 sequence (DNA): TGCGCCAGCAGCTTAAGGGGACTAGCGGGAGGGTACGAGCAGTACTTC. It translates to CASSLRGLAGGYEQYF.

The V call is TRBV5-1, the J call TRBJ1-1, with a tentative D call TRBD1 (5 bases). The V end was cut by 0 bases, the J end by 3 bases, with 12 bases between. CDR3 length: 15 amino acids. Germline assignment: CDR1 SGHRS and CDR2 YFSETQ. The CDR3 loop is CASSLAGDGYTEAFF. The CDR3 DNA follows: TGCGCCAGCAGCTTGGCGGGGGACGGCTACACTGAAGCTTTCTTT.

V usage is TRBV5-4 and J usage is TRBJ2-5; 12 bases line up with TRBD2. Germline trimming cut 6 bases from V and 5 bases from J; bases unmatched to any gene: 17. The CDR3 runs 18 residues. Germline V gives CDR1 SGHNT, CDR2 YYREEE (reference sequence). The chain's CDR3 is CASTGSGSSGRAWETQYF. The DNA of the CDR3 is TGTGCCAGCACCGGATCAGGATCTAGCGGGAGGGCGTGGGAGACCCAGTACTTC.

The gene calls are TRBV5-4 and TRBJ2-3; D is unclear. The germline V gene has CDR1 SGHNT and CDR2 YYREEE (reference sequence). Deletions cut 4 bases from V and 7 bases from J, with 16 bases between. CDR3 length: 14 amino acids. The CDR3 region is CASSPSNGWYTQYF. CDR3 DNA: TGTGCCAGCAGCCCTTCCAACGGGTGGTATACGCAGTATTTT.

V gene TRBV14 combines with J gene TRBJ2-1; D is unclear. Germline V gives CDR1 SGHDN, CDR2 FVKESK. The ends were cut back, 6 bases at V and 0 bases at J, with 12 bases in the middle. This CDR3 region has 15 residues. CDR3 sequence (DNA): TGTGCCAGCAGTTTTCCCGCCGGCTCCTACAATGAGCAGTTCTTC. The encoded protein is CASSFPAGSYNEQFF.

The chain carries TRBV27 and TRBJ2-6; D gene unclear. Trimming took off 6 bases at V and 0 bases at J, with 6 bases between the two ends. From germline, CDR1 is MNHEY and CDR2 SMNVEV (reference sequence). The CDR3 loop spans 14 amino acids. The CDR3 region has the DNA TGTGCCAGCAGCGTGAGCTCTGGGGCCAACGTCCTGACTTTC. It specifies CASSVSSGANVLTF. Full variable domain (remainder filled in from reference TRBV27 and TRBJ2-6): EAQVTQNPRYLITVTGKKLTVTCSQNMNHEYMSWYRQDPGLGLRQIYYSMNVEVTDKGDVPEGYKVSRKEKRNFPLILESPSPNQTSLYFCASSVSSGANVLTFGAGSRLTVL.